These 31 T cell receptor beta chains were all obtained from the same sample, sequenced in a study of cytomegalovirus exposure and HLA in healthy donors. 13 Jbeta primers and 60 Vbeta primers were used for the PCR. Profiling relied on immunoSEQ multiplex PCR, and the TCRdb table lists in-frame clones only, not all of them. The listing records 150,000 or so clones. The sample comprised PBMCs. These receptors all come from a woman in her forties or fifties in good health and CMV-seronegative.

The rearrangement uses TRBV29-1 and TRBJ2-1, with D tentatively TRBD1 (6 bases). This CDR3 spans 13 amino acids. Germline V gene lookup returns CDR1 SQVTM and CDR2 ANQGSEA. V was cut by 7 bases and J by 3 bases, with 13 bases left in between. In DNA, the CDR3 is TGCAGCGCTTTGACAGGACTCTACAATGAGCAGTTCTTC. Its translation: CSALTGLYNEQFF.

The V and J genes are TRBV6-5 and TRBJ2-7, with D maybe TRBD1 (6 bases). CDR3 length: 13 amino acids. Trimming shortened V by 1 base and J by 2 bases, and 6 bases separated the two germline ends. The germline gives CDR1 MNHEY, CDR2 SVGAGI. The CDR3 DNA reads TGTGCCAGCAGTTACTACAGGGCCTACGAGCAGTACTTC. Its translation is CASSYYRAYEQYF.

The chain is built from TRBV7-2 and TRBJ1-2; TRBD1 agrees at 10 bases. Trimming removed 1 base from V and 7 bases from J; junction bases left unmatched: 18. The CDR3 is made up of 19 amino acids. Germline assignment: CDR1 SGHTA and CDR2 FQGNSA. CDR3 DNA sequence: TGTGCCAGCAGCTTAGTTCCCTACCCGGGACAGGGGTTACGGGGTGGCTACACCTTC. Amino acids: CASSLVPYPGQGLRGGYTF. The full variable domain, with the rest looked up from reference TRBV7-2 and TRBJ1-2, is GAGVSQSPSNKVTEKGKDVELRCDPISGHTALYWYRQSLGQGLEFLIYFQGNSAPDKSGLPSDRFSAERTGGSVSTLTIQRTQQEDSAVYLCASSLVPYPGQGLRGGYTFGSGTRLTVV.

The V and J genes are TRBV5-1 and TRBJ1-2, with 8 bases identical to TRBD1. Germline CDR1 and CDR2: SGHRS and YFSETQ. The CDR3 runs 15 residues. Trimming took 5 bases from V and 2 from J; bases not matched to a gene: 8. CDR3 loop: CASRRSGQDNYGYTF. As DNA, the CDR3 is TGCGCCAGCAGACGGTCGGGACAGGACAACTATGGCTACACCTTC.

The J gene is TRBJ2-7, the V gene TRBV4-1; 8 nucleotides agree with TRBD1. Germline CDR1 reads MGHRA; CDR2 reads YSYEKL. The CDR3 has 16 residues. J lost 2 bases, V lost 1 base, and 7 bases had no gene match. This chain's CDR3 is CASSQGAGQGTYEQYF. The CDR3 DNA is TGCGCCAGCAGCCAAGGGGCCGGACAGGGAACCTACGAGCAGTACTTC.

The chain combines TRBV7-2 with TRBJ2-7, with 9 bases fitting TRBD1. CDR3 length: 17 amino acids. The germline V gene has CDR1 SGHTA and CDR2 FQGNSA. Trimming cost V 5 bases and J 0 bases; bases outside gene matches: 11. The CDR3 DNA follows: TGTGCCAGCAGCCCGGGACAGGGACGGGGTAGCTCCTACGAGCAGTACTTC. It yields the protein CASSPGQGRGSSYEQYF.

This chain joins TRBV30 and TRBJ1-2; unclear D gene. The CDR3 consists of 15 residues. The ends were cut back, 3 bases at V and 4 bases at J, with 18 bases in the middle. In germline, CDR1 is GTSNPN, CDR2 SVGIG (reference sequence). The CDR3 here is CAWRDVRGLSYGYTF. CDR3 sequence (DNA): TGTGCCTGGAGGGACGTACGCGGGCTAAGCTATGGCTACACCTTC.

The V call is TRBV30, the J call TRBJ2-1; D call uncertain. Trimming pared 4 bases from V and 7 bases from J, leaving 8 bases between. Looked up from germline, CDR1 is GTSNPN and CDR2 is SVGIG (reference sequence). The CDR3 is 11 residues long. The CDR3 spells CAWKRRNEQFF. CDR3 nucleotide sequence: TGTGCCTGGAAACGGAGAAATGAGCAGTTCTTC.

The J gene is TRBJ2-5, the V gene TRBV5-5, with 10 bases fitting TRBD1. CDR3 length equals 16 residues. Germline loops: CDR1 SGHKS, CDR2 YYEKEE (reference sequence). V was pared by 0 bases and J by 4 bases, with 6 bases of the junction left unmatched. The CDR3: CASSLADRGRGETQYF. CDR3 in DNA: TGTGCCAGCAGCTTGGCAGACAGGGGGCGAGGAGAGACCCAGTACTTC.

The chain carries TRBV29-1 and TRBJ2-2, with TRBD1 matching 8 bases. Germline CDR1 SQVTM, CDR2 ANQGSEA. Losses at the gene ends were 7 bases for V and 6 bases for J; bases not matched to a gene: 7. The CDR3 consists of 13 residues. The CDR3 bases are TGCAGCGCTGGACAGGGTGACCCCGGGGAGCTGTTTTTT. As protein: CSAGQGDPGELFF.

This sequence joins TRBV9 and TRBJ1-1; the D is unclear. The V end was cut by 1 base, the J end by 1 base, with 5 bases between. Germline-derived CDR1 and CDR2 are SGDLS and YYNGEE. The CDR3 has 13 amino acids. CDR3 DNA sequence: TGTGCCAGCAGCGTATCCCGGAACACTGAAGCTTTCTTT. Translating it yields CASSVSRNTEAFF.

The V gene is TRBV5-6, the J gene TRBJ1-2; no reliable D call. Trimming cost V 0 bases and J 7 bases, with 16 bases left between them. The CDR3 has 15 amino acids. The germline V gene encodes CDR1 SGHDT and CDR2 YYEEEE. CDR3 coding DNA: TGTGCCAGCAGCTTGGTCGAATTGGCGGTCGGTGGCTACACCTTC. Translated, it gives CASSLVELAVGGYTF.

The rearrangement uses TRBV5-1 and TRBJ2-7; 9 positions match TRBD1. From germline, CDR1 is SGHRS and CDR2 YFSETQ. This CDR3 is built from 14 residues. V shed 4 bases, J shed 3 bases, and the junction held 5 bases outside the gene matches. CDR3 nucleotide sequence: TGCGCCAGCAGCCCTGCGGACAGGGGCTACGAGCAGTACTTC. Protein sequence: CASSPADRGYEQYF.

This sequence joins TRBV7-2 and TRBJ1-5, with 7 bases matching TRBD1. The CDR3 totals 14 residues. CDR1 SGHTA and CDR2 FQGNSA come from the germline V gene. The ends lost 3 bases at V and 6 bases at J; junction bases unmatched: 5. This CDR3 is CASSFEGAPQPQHF. The DNA of the CDR3 is TGTGCCAGCAGCTTCGAGGGGGCGCCTCAGCCCCAGCATTTT.

The chain employs TRBV7-3 and TRBJ2-3; 12 nucleotides line up with TRBD1. The CDR3 has 17 residues. V shed 5 bases and J 2 bases; nucleotides not matched to a gene: 8. The germline V gene has CDR1 SGHTA and CDR2 FQGTGA. For the CDR3, the DNA is TGTGCCAGCAGCCGTGGGACAGGGGGCCCCTCCACAGATACGCAGTATTTT. It yields the protein CASSRGTGGPSTDTQYF.

The chain employs TRBV5-1 and TRBJ2-2; 9 bases align to TRBD1. The CDR3 has 16 amino acids. V shed 5 bases, J shed 7 bases, and the junction held 12 bases outside the gene matches. Per the germline V gene, CDR1 is SGHRS and CDR2 is YFSETQ. The CDR3: CASSNWLQGAGGELFF. As DNA, the CDR3 is TGCGCCAGCAGTAATTGGTTACAGGGGGCTGGCGGGGAGCTGTTTTTT.

This chain joins TRBV19 and TRBJ1-1, with 8 bases lining up with TRBD1. V gave up 4 bases and J gave up 1 base; unmatched junction bases: 2. Germline loops: CDR1 LNHDA, CDR2 SQIVND (reference sequence). The CDR3 covers 14 residues. Here the CDR3 reads CASSTDRGNTEAFF. For the CDR3, the DNA is TGTGCCAGTAGTACCGACAGGGGGAACACTGAAGCTTTCTTT.

V and J are TRBV30 and TRBJ2-1; the D gene is possibly TRBD1 (6 bases). Germline values: CDR1 GTSNPN, CDR2 SVGIG (reference sequence). Trimming shortened V by 5 bases and J by 5 bases, and 13 bases separated the two germline ends. The CDR3 sequence is 13 residues long. As DNA, the CDR3 is TGTGCCTGGGCACAGGGTATGGACAATGAGCAGTTCTTC. This sequence encodes CAWAQGMDNEQFF.

The chain is built from TRBV30 and TRBJ1-1; D is undetermined. Germline V gene lookup returns CDR1 GTSNPN and CDR2 SVGIG (reference sequence). The CDR3 contains 13 residues. Trimming took 1 base from V and 0 from J, leaving 6 bases between them. In DNA, the CDR3 is TGTGCCTGGAGTGCCACTATGAACACTGAAGCTTTCTTT. Its translation is CAWSATMNTEAFF.

The rearrangement uses TRBV5-1 and TRBJ2-5, with 12 nucleotides matching TRBD2. The CDR3 has 16 amino acids. V was clipped by 0 bases and J by 5 bases; unmatched bases: 5. Germline assignment: CDR1 SGHRS and CDR2 YFSETQ. The chain's CDR3 is CASSLVASGGAETQYF. Written as DNA, the CDR3 is TGCGCCAGCAGCTTGGTGGCTAGCGGGGGGGCGGAGACCCAGTACTTC.

This chain uses TRBV4-2 with TRBJ1-5, with 10 bases identical to TRBD1. With V trimmed by 4 bases and J by 5 bases, 5 bases remained unmatched. The CDR3 has 15 amino acids. Germline CDR1 is LGHNA and CDR2 is YNFKEQ. The CDR3 nucleotides read TGTGCCAGCAGCCGCGGACAGGGGGGGGATCAGCCCCAGCATTTT. Translation gives CASSRGQGGDQPQHF.

The genes are TRBV7-9 and TRBJ2-2; weak D call: TRBD2 (5 bases). V lost 4 bases and J 2 bases, leaving 17 bases between the germline ends. Germline lookup yields CDR1 SEHNR and CDR2 FQNEAQ (reference sequence). There are 17 residues in the CDR3. The CDR3 loop reads CASSSLLRGSNTGELFF. The CDR3 DNA reads TGTGCCAGCAGCTCCCTCCTTCGGGGTTCCAACACCGGGGAGCTGTTTTTT.

The rearrangement joins TRBV7-2 to TRBJ2-7; D possibly corresponds to TRBD2 (5 bases). The germline V and J ends were trimmed by 5 bases and 1 base, with 18 bases remaining between them. The CDR3 covers 16 residues. Per the germline V gene, CDR1 is SGHTA and CDR2 is FQGNSA. CDR3 protein: CASSPARGVPSYEQYF. The CDR3 bases are TGTGCCAGCAGCCCCGCCCGGGGAGTACCATCCTACGAGCAGTACTTC.

The V call is TRBV9, the J call TRBJ2-3; a possible D gene is TRBD2 (5 bases). V was cut by 0 bases and J by 5 bases, with 7 bases left in between. The CDR3 spans 13 residues. Germline V gives CDR1 SGDLS, CDR2 YYNGEE. The DNA for the CDR3 is TGTGCCAGCAGCGTAGGGGGAGAAGATACGCAGTATTTT. Translation: CASSVGGEDTQYF.

The chain employs TRBV7-3 and TRBJ2-5; maybe TRBD1 (5 bases). Germline V lookup: CDR1 SGHTA, CDR2 FQGTGA. Between the trimmed V and J ends, which lost 5 bases and 1 base, there was a span of 8 bases. CDR3 length equals 13 residues. In DNA, the CDR3 is TGTGCCAGCAGCGCAGGGATCCAAGAGACCCAGTACTTC. Its translation is CASSAGIQETQYF.

The chain recombines TRBV9 with TRBJ1-2; 10 bases match TRBD1. The germline CDR1 and CDR2 sequences are SGDLS and YYNGEE. V shed 2 bases, J shed 1 base, and the junction held 11 bases outside the gene matches. This CDR3 has 18 residues. The CDR3 here is CASSVDRDRGGVNYGYTF. For the CDR3, the DNA is TGTGCCAGCAGCGTGGACCGGGACAGGGGAGGAGTTAACTATGGCTACACCTTC.

The rearrangement joins TRBV19 to TRBJ1-5; maybe TRBD1 (5 bases). Germline V lookup: CDR1 LNHDA, CDR2 SQIVND (reference sequence). With 1 base removed from V and 3 bases from J, the gap between germline ends came to 19 bases. The CDR3 covers 18 residues. The chain's CDR3 is CASSIAHRPSDHNQPQHF. Written as DNA, the CDR3 is TGTGCCAGTAGTATAGCCCACAGGCCCTCCGATCACAATCAGCCCCAGCATTTT.

V is TRBV25-1 and J is TRBJ1-5, with TRBD1 as a possible D gene (5 bases). The CDR3 runs to 14 residues. Trimming removed 8 bases from V and 4 bases from J, with 15 bases in between. Germline CDR1 is MGHDK and CDR2 is SYGVNS. The chain's CDR3 is CASGLQTDNQPQHF. CDR3 nucleotide sequence: TGTGCCAGCGGCTTACAGACAGATAATCAGCCCCAGCATTTT.

The gene calls are TRBV28 and TRBJ2-1; TRBD2 matches 10 bases. The CDR3 totals 15 residues. V shed 2 bases and J 4 bases; nucleotides not matched to a gene: 2. Germline CDR1 is MDHEN and CDR2 is SYDVKM. CDR3 sequence: CASSLRTSGYNEQFF. The CDR3 DNA reads as TGTGCCAGCAGTTTAAGGACTAGCGGATACAATGAGCAGTTCTTC.

This chain links TRBV2 with TRBJ1-2; D unclear. Trimming pared 7 bases from V and 4 bases from J, leaving 10 bases between. Looked up from germline, CDR1 is SNHLY and CDR2 is FYNNEI. The CDR3 is 12 residues long. CDR3 DNA sequence: TGTGCCAGCACCTTCGGGAGCTATGGCTACACCTTC. Protein product: CASTFGSYGYTF.

The chain is built from TRBV7-9 and TRBJ2-5, with 7 nucleotides matching TRBD2. CDR1 SEHNR and CDR2 FQNEAQ come from the germline V gene (reference sequence). CDR3 length equals 14 residues. V lost 5 bases to trimming and J lost 1 base; unmatched junction nucleotides: 4. The CDR3 coding sequence is TGTGCCAGCAGCCATGGACTAGTCCAAGAGACCCAGTACTTC. It codes for CASSHGLVQETQYF.